The clone carrying this T cell receptor (beta chain) has a count of ten or more. The antigen remains unidentified. This entry belongs to a study of regulatory T cells in long-lasting Graves disease. Looking at the study overall: Disease was considered persistent Graves' disease after over 5 years of antithyroid drugs (with positive TSH receptor antibodies).

Sample time point: persistent/refractory GD, antithyroid drugs over 5 years with positive TRAb. Isolated PBMC RNA provided the starting material for the TCR library. Study-wide findings and caveats: Persistent patients shared more public clonotypes (fewer than 3,000) than newly diagnosed patients (around 910).

TCR beta libraries were built with iRepertoire HTBI primers and Arm-PCR of CDR3 regions. Each CDR3 protein gets one entry after TCRdb re-called the multiplex PCR reads with MiXCR. The data hold about 470,000 distinct CDR3 sequences, with about a fifth observed a single time. The sequencing used peripheral blood mononuclear cells (PBMCs), collected when the disease was refractory, from a patient treated with antithyroid drugs. This TCR derives from a female donor with Graves disease.

The DNA for the CDR3 is TGTGCCAGCAGCTCCCCTAGCGGGGTGGCGGAGACCCAGTACTTC. Translating gives CASSSPSGVAETQYF. This chain joins TRBV7-9 and TRBJ2-5; TRBD2 matches 9 bases. The CDR3 consists of 15 residues. Germline CDR1 is SEHNR and CDR2 is FQNEAQ (reference sequence). Losses at the gene ends were 4 bases for V and 5 bases for J; bases not matched to a gene: 8.